What follows are 9 T cell receptor beta chains derived from one specimen sequenced in a study of blood T cell repertoires in COVID-19. Data came from immunoSEQ multiplex PCR; TCRdb stores just in-frame clones and leaves some out. This table has roughly 22,000 clones, about 91% appearing once. The sequencing input was peripheral blood. These receptors originate from a man between 65 and 85 years old with active COVID-19.

The chain has TRBV19 and TRBJ1-1; a possible D gene is TRBD1 (5 bases). Trimming took off 3 bases at V and 10 bases at J, with 18 bases between the two ends. Germline CDR1 LNHDA, CDR2 SQIVND (reference sequence). The CDR3 has 14 residues. CDR3 loop: CASSMTDTGLGAFF. The CDR3 nucleotides read TGTGCCAGTAGTATGACGGACACTGGGTTGGGAGCTTTCTTT.

The chain uses TRBV9 and TRBJ1-3, with D possibly matching TRBD1 (6 bases). This CDR3 is built from 21 residues. Trimming left V 0 bases short and J 0 bases short, with 25 bases between. Germline V lookup: CDR1 SGDLS, CDR2 YYNGEE. The CDR3, as DNA: TGTGCCAGCAGCGTAGAAGTCATTGGAGTCAGGGGCCCCGGCTCTGGAAACACCATATATTTT. It is translated as CASSVEVIGVRGPGSGNTIYF.

The rearrangement links TRBV7-2 to TRBJ2-1; 10 positions agree with TRBD2. The CDR3 has 14 residues. Germline V gene lookup returns CDR1 SGHTA and CDR2 FQGNSA. The J segment lost 9 bases and the V segment lost 6 bases, leaving 8 bases of the junction unmatched. Here the CDR3 reads CASSDLAGAIEQFF. For the CDR3, the DNA is TGTGCCAGCAGTGATCTAGCGGGAGCGATTGAGCAGTTCTTC.

In this sample, this clone turned up once. The V call is TRBV7-9, the J call TRBJ2-1; 9 nucleotides agree with TRBD1. The CDR3 has 18 amino acids. Germline trimming cut 4 bases from V and 4 bases from J; bases unmatched to any gene: 14. Germline assignment: CDR1 SEHNR and CDR2 FQNEAQ (reference sequence). The CDR3 DNA sequence: TGTGCCAGCAGCTCCACTCAAACTACAGGGGGCAAGTACAATGAGCAGTTCTTC. As protein: CASSSTQTTGGKYNEQFF.

J is TRBJ2-3 and V is TRBV18; unclear D gene. The CDR3 contains 14 residues. Germline-derived CDR1 and CDR2 are KGHSH and LQKENI. V was trimmed by 3 bases and J by 9 bases, leaving 16 bases between them. The CDR3 region is CASSPPPSSFTQYF. DNA of the CDR3: TGTGCCAGCTCACCGCCCCCTTCGAGCTTCACGCAGTATTTT.

The V and J genes are TRBV25-1 and TRBJ1-6; maybe TRBD1 (6 bases). Germline values: CDR1 MGHDK, CDR2 SYGVNS. Between the trimmed V and J ends, which lost 7 bases and 7 bases, there was a span of 11 bases. CDR3 length equals 13 residues. The CDR3 DNA reads as TGTGCCAGCACTCTTACAGGGAATTCACCCCTCCACTTT. Amino acid sequence: CASTLTGNSPLHF. Together with reference TRBV25-1 and TRBJ1-6, the CDR3 gives the full variable domain: EADIYQTPRYLVIGTGKKITLECSQTMGHDKMYWYQQDPGMELHLIHYSYGVNSTEKGDLSSESTVSRIRTEHFPLTLESARPSHTSQYLCASTLTGNSPLHFGNGTRLTVT.

The CDR3 DNA sequence: TGTGCCAGCAGCTGGCGAGGACTAGCGGGCCAAGAGACCCAGTACTTC. Translated: CASSWRGLAGQETQYF. The V call is TRBV7-7, the J call TRBJ2-5, with 11 positions matching TRBD2. The CDR3 has 16 residues. V lost 4 bases and J lost 1; bases outside the gene matches: 5. Germline V gene lookup returns CDR1 SSHAT and CDR2 FNYEAQ (reference sequence).

The chain uses TRBV28 and TRBJ1-6; no clear D. Trimming cost V 6 bases and J 1 base, with 13 bases left between them. This CDR3 has 16 residues. Looked up from germline, CDR1 is MDHEN and CDR2 is SYDVKM. CDR3 nucleotide sequence: TGTGCCAGCAGCTCTAACCTCAGGTCCTATAATTCACCCCTCCACTTT. It is translated as CASSSNLRSYNSPLHF.

The V gene is TRBV18, the J gene TRBJ2-3, with 13 bases lining up with TRBD2. The CDR3 is made up of 17 amino acids. CDR1 is KGHSH and CDR2 is LQKENI in the germline V gene. V dropped 0 bases and J dropped 2; count of bases not matched to a gene: 2. The CDR3 region is CASSPPGLAGPTDTQYF. The CDR3 DNA reads TGTGCCAGCTCACCACCGGGACTAGCGGGGCCCACAGATACGCAGTATTTT.